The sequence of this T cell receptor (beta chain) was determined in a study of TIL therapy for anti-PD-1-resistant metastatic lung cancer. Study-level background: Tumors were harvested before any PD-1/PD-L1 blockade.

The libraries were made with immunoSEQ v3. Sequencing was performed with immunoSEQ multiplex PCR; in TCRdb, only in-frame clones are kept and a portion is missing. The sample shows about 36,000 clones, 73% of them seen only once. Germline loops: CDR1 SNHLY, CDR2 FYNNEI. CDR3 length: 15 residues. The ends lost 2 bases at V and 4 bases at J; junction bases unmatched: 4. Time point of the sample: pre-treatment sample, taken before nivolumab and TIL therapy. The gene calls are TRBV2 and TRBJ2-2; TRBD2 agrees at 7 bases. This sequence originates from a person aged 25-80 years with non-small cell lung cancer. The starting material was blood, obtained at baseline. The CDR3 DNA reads TGTGCCAGCAGTGAATTGCGGGGGTCCACCGGGGAGCTGTTTTTT. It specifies CASSELRGSTGELFF.